Presented here are 23 T cell receptor beta chains from one specimen sequenced in a study of shared clonotypes between healthy human individuals. Sequencing was performed with immunoSEQ multiplex PCR; in TCRdb, only in-frame clones are kept and a portion is missing. The top ten hold around 0.14% of the sample, which has millions of clones, more than 80% seen once. Sequencing input: naive CD4+ T cells sorted from blood. Subset specified: CD45RA+ positively selected. All receptors derive from a man between 18 and 29 years old in good health.

Only one count was recorded for this clone. The rearrangement joins TRBV27 to TRBJ1-1; D is uncertain. This CDR3 is 13 amino acids long. In germline, CDR1 is MNHEY, CDR2 SMNVEV (reference sequence). With 7 bases removed from V and 4 bases from J, the gap between germline ends came to 13 bases. The CDR3 is CASKGGITTEAFF. CDR3 sequence (DNA): TGTGCCAGCAAGGGCGGAATAACCACTGAAGCTTTCTTT.

The sample holds one count of this clone. The chain combines TRBV6-6 with TRBJ2-7, with 8 bases identical to TRBD1. This CDR3 spans 15 amino acids. Trimming removed 5 bases from V and 6 bases from J; junction bases left unmatched: 12. Germline CDR1 and CDR2: MNHNY and SVGAGI (reference sequence). CDR3 coding DNA: TGTGCCAGCAGTCCTGGACAGGGACGACCGCGCGAGCAGTACTTC. Protein product: CASSPGQGRPREQYF.

The genes are TRBV18 and TRBJ1-5; possible D gene TRBD1, 5 bases. Trimming shortened V by 2 bases and J by 0 bases, and 14 bases separated the two germline ends. CDR3 length equals 17 residues. Per germline, CDR1 KGHSH and CDR2 LQKENI. CDR3 residues: CASSPMKQDFSNQPQHF. CDR3 in DNA: TGTGCCAGCTCACCAATGAAACAGGACTTTAGCAATCAGCCCCAGCATTTT. The whole variable domain, filled in from reference TRBV18 and TRBJ1-5, reads NAGVMQNPRHLVRRRGQEARLRCSPMKGHSHVYWYRQLPEEGLKFMVYLQKENIIDESGMPKERFSAEFPKEGPSILRIQQVVRGDSAAYFCASSPMKQDFSNQPQHFGDGTRLSIL.

The chain uses TRBV4-3 and TRBJ2-7; maybe TRBD2 (5 bases). Between the trimmed V and J ends, which lost 0 bases and 9 bases, there was a span of 12 bases. The CDR3 is made up of 13 amino acids. Germline V gives CDR1 LGHNA, CDR2 YSLEER. This CDR3 reads CASSQDVGSGQYF. Here the CDR3 DNA reads TGCGCCAGCAGCCAAGATGTGGGGAGCGGGCAGTACTTC.

A single count supports this clone. Distinct nucleotide sequences in the sample also encode this CDR3. The chain links TRBV7-9 to TRBJ1-3; 8 bases are shared with TRBD1. The CDR3 has 15 residues. With V trimmed by 4 bases and J by 4 bases, 6 bases remained unmatched. CDR1 is SEHNR, CDR2 FQNEAQ, per germline (reference sequence). The CDR3 is CASSSTGGSGNTIYF. The DNA for the CDR3 is TGTGCCAGCAGCTCCACAGGGGGTTCAGGAAACACCATATATTTT.

The chain joins TRBV6-6 to TRBJ1-2; D might be TRBD1 (5 bases). The V gene lost 9 bases and the J gene lost 2 bases, with 10 bases spanning the gap. The CDR3 has 12 residues. CDR1 and CDR2 from the germline V gene are MNHNY and SVGAGI (reference sequence). The CDR3 protein is CASQGRNYGYTF. CDR3 nucleotides: TGTGCCAGTCAGGGACGGAACTATGGCTACACCTTC.

The chain carries TRBV12-5 and TRBJ2-2, with D perhaps TRBD1 (6 bases). The CDR3 spans 14 residues. Germline V gene sequence: CDR1 LGHNT, CDR2 FRNRAP. V was trimmed by 3 bases and J by 2 bases, leaving 7 bases between them. The CDR3 is CASGLGGNTGELFF. DNA for the CDR3: TGTGCTAGTGGTTTAGGGGGAAACACCGGGGAGCTGTTTTTT.

This clone appeared once. Other DNA sequences within the sample encode an identical CDR3. V and J are TRBV19 and TRBJ2-7; TRBD1 aligns across 8 bases. The J segment lost 1 base and the V segment lost 8 bases, leaving 1 base of the junction unmatched. There are 12 residues in the CDR3. Germline V gives CDR1 LNHDA, CDR2 SQIVND (reference sequence). CDR3 loop: CASGDRSYEQYF. CDR3 DNA sequence: TGTGCCAGTGGGGACAGGTCCTACGAGCAGTACTTC.

This clone was detected only once. The chain has TRBV28 and TRBJ2-5; D not certain. Germline V gene lookup returns CDR1 MDHEN and CDR2 SYDVKM. V shed 6 bases and J shed 4 bases, with 18 bases lying between them. The CDR3 consists of 15 residues. In DNA, the CDR3 is TGTGCCAGCAGCTCCCCCAGTATCGTCGGAGAGACCCAGTACTTC. Translation: CASSSPSIVGETQYF. Using reference TRBV28 and TRBJ2-5 for the parts outside the CDR3, the full variable domain is DVKVTQSSRYLVKRTGEKVFLECVQDMDHENMFWYRQDPGLGLRLIYFSYDVKMKEKGDIPEGYSVSREKKERFSLILESASTNQTSMYLCASSSPSIVGETQYFGPGTRLLVL.

J is TRBJ2-3 and V is TRBV9; D may be TRBD1 (6 bases). In germline, CDR1 is SGDLS, CDR2 YYNGEE. The V end was cut by 0 bases, the J end by 2 bases, with 7 bases between. The CDR3 is 14 residues long. The CDR3 spells CASSVGGHTDTQYF. The DNA of the CDR3 is TGTGCCAGCAGCGTAGGGGGGCACACAGATACGCAGTATTTT.

V is TRBV11-2 and J is TRBJ2-3; no clear D gene. V gave up 4 bases and J gave up 3 bases, with 11 bases separating them. CDR3 size: 14 residues. Germline CDR1 reads SGHAT; CDR2 reads FQNNGV. Written as DNA, the CDR3 is TGTGCCAGCAGCTACGACCGTGTGACAGATACGCAGTATTTT. This encodes CASSYDRVTDTQYF.

The chain is built from TRBV11-2 and TRBJ2-7; 7 positions agree with TRBD1. Trimming removed 5 bases from V and 2 bases from J; junction bases left unmatched: 6. The CDR3 contains 14 residues. The germline CDR1 and CDR2 sequences are SGHAT and FQNNGV. DNA for the CDR3: TGTGCCAGCAGCCCTCGGACAGGCCCCTACGAGCAGTACTTC. It translates to CASSPRTGPYEQYF.

A single count supports this clone. The chain employs TRBV18 and TRBJ2-7; 8 nucleotides agree with TRBD1. Per germline, CDR1 KGHSH and CDR2 LQKENI. The V segment lost 6 bases and the J segment 3 bases; nucleotides outside the gene matches: 13. The CDR3 length is 16 residues. The CDR3 sequence: CASSRQGPRSVYEQYF. CDR3 in DNA: TGTGCCAGCTCTCGACAGGGGCCGCGGTCAGTCTACGAGCAGTACTTC.

The gene calls are TRBV21-1 and TRBJ2-1; TRBD2, the table's D call, lacks a check against the DNA. TRBV21-1 is deemed a pseudogene. The CDR3 sequence is 16 residues long. This chain's CDR3 is CASSSPPGLCYNEQFF. Here the CDR3 DNA reads TGTGCCAGCAGCAGCCCTCCGGGACTATGCTACAATGAGCAGTTCTTC.

This clone was detected only a few times. V is TRBV27 and J is TRBJ1-2, with D possibly being TRBD1 (5 bases). The V gene lost 3 bases and the J gene lost 7 bases, with 12 bases spanning the gap. CDR1 and CDR2 from the germline V gene are MNHEY and SMNVEV (reference sequence). The CDR3 is 13 residues long. As DNA, the CDR3 is TGTGCCAGCAGTTTTTTTGGGACTTCTGGCTACACCTTC. Its translation is CASSFFGTSGYTF.

This clone was recorded once. CDR3: CSVVGQGGTEAFF. CDR3 sequence (DNA): TGCAGCGTTGTTGGACAGGGGGGCACTGAAGCTTTCTTT. The J gene is TRBJ1-1, the V gene TRBV29-1, with TRBD1 matching over 10 bases. CDR1 and CDR2 from the germline V gene are SQVTM and ANQGSEA. The CDR3 totals 13 residues. V shed 4 bases and J 4 bases; nucleotides not matched to a gene: 3.

The CDR3 nucleotides are TGCGCCAGCAGCACCGGGACAGGCAAGGCGTTTGAGGGCTACACCTTC. Its protein product is CASSTGTGKAFEGYTF. This chain connects TRBV5-1 to TRBJ1-2, with 8 bases fitting TRBD1. The V segment lost 4 bases and the J segment 8 bases; nucleotides outside the gene matches: 16. The CDR3 runs to 16 residues. CDR1 and CDR2 (germline): SGHRS, YFSETQ.

This chain links TRBV6-6 with TRBJ1-2; possible D gene TRBD1, 5 bases. The V gene's germline CDR1 is MNHNY and CDR2 SVGAGI (reference sequence). V lost 11 bases and J lost 7, with 20 bases in between. The length of the CDR3 is 13 residues. This CDR3 is CAGRDEGRGGYTF. The CDR3, as DNA: TGTGCCGGCCGAGATGAGGGTAGGGGTGGCTACACCTTC.

This clone was observed a handful of times. The chain uses TRBV4-2 and TRBJ1-1; no firm D call. There are 15 residues in the CDR3. CDR1 LGHNA and CDR2 YNFKEQ come from the germline V gene. The ends were cut back, 0 bases at V and 2 bases at J, with 10 bases in the middle. The CDR3 loop reads CASSQERYSNTEAFF. The CDR3 DNA follows: TGTGCCAGCAGCCAAGAAAGGTATTCCAACACTGAAGCTTTCTTT.

The genes are TRBV4-3 and TRBJ2-2; 10 bases are a match to TRBD2. After removal of 3 bases from V and 2 bases from J, the junction contained 6 bases not matched to a gene. This CDR3 is built from 17 residues. Germline V gene data show CDR1 as LGHNA and CDR2 as YSLEER. The CDR3 DNA reads as TGCGCCAGCAGCCATACCCCTAGCGGGAGCAACACCGGGGAGCTGTTTTTT. Amino acid sequence: CASSHTPSGSNTGELFF.

The CDR3 nucleotides are TGTGCCAGCAGTTTATTGTCTAGCGGGAGTCGTAATGAGCAGTTCTTC. It is translated as CASSLLSSGSRNEQFF. The rearrangement joins TRBV27 to TRBJ2-1, with TRBD2 matching 10 bases. The CDR3 contains 16 residues. With 1 base clipped from V and 7 bases from J, the junction kept 7 bases outside the gene matches. The germline CDR1 and CDR2 sequences are MNHEY and SMNVEV (reference sequence).

This chain links TRBV28 with TRBJ1-1, with D hard to call. V gave up 8 bases and J gave up 0 bases, with 13 bases separating them. The CDR3 sequence is 14 residues long. CDR1 MDHEN and CDR2 SYDVKM come from the germline V gene. This CDR3 is CASESTFVNTEAFF. The CDR3 DNA is TGTGCCAGCGAGTCGACGTTTGTGAACACTGAAGCTTTCTTT.

The chain employs TRBV27 and TRBJ2-5; TRBD2 matches 13 bases. The V and J ends lost 3 bases and 5 bases, in that order; junction bases with no gene match: 21. Germline loops: CDR1 MNHEY, CDR2 SMNVEV (reference sequence). The CDR3 totals 21 residues. DNA of the CDR3: TGTGCCAGCAGTTTGCTCTCCGGGACTAGCGGGGAGGGTAGGGCTTCGGAGACCCAGTACTTC. Translating gives CASSLLSGTSGEGRASETQYF.